The clone carrying this TCR beta chain appeared a few times. The data were obtained in a study of ipilimumab plus nivolumab after autologous stem cell transplantation. Study details: A median of roughly eight nivolumab and a few ipilimumab doses were given. Both relapsed and primary refractory DLBCL were included.

The CDR3 length is 13 residues. The J segment lost 1 base and the V segment lost 6 bases, leaving 2 bases of the junction unmatched. The germline V gene has CDR1 MNHNY and CDR2 SVGAGI (reference sequence). Assay used: immunoSEQ multiplex PCR; TCRdb lists only in-frame clones, some missing. The sample consists of some 10,000 clones, 78% of them appearing once. Patients received nivolumab 3 mg/kg at weeks 1, 4, 7, 10, then fortnightly to week 26. This TCR was recovered from a male donor with diffuse large B-cell lymphoma. This sample comprised PBMCs, obtained in a trial of ipilimumab plus nivolumab as post-transplant consolidation. The J gene is TRBJ1-1, the V gene TRBV6-6; 7 nucleotides line up with TRBD1. The CDR3 region is CASRTGENTEAFF. For the CDR3, the DNA is TGTGCCAGCAGAACAGGGGAGAACACTGAAGCTTTCTTT.